Sequencing of this T cell receptor (beta chain) was carried out in a study of radiation and T cells in renal cell carcinoma. Study in general: Nephrectomy followed 15 Gy stereotactic body radiation by 4 weeks.

The germline gives CDR1 LNHDA, CDR2 SQIVND (reference sequence). Trimming removed 3 bases at V and 8 bases at J, with 17 bases between. CDR3 size: 15 residues. Time point noted: blood 2 weeks post-SBRT. Treatment denoted: 15 Gy SBRT to primary tumor, nephrectomy 4 weeks later. Serial blood draws occurred at baseline and 2 and 4 weeks post-SBRT. Libraries were prepared by immunoSEQ multiplex PCR; TCRdb keeps only in-frame clonotypes and omits some of them. The sample has some 120,000 clones, more than 75% seen once. The sample in question was blood, obtained from a patient whose treatment included radiotherapy and nephrectomy. V is TRBV19 and J is TRBJ2-1; a weak D match, TRBD2 (6 bases). The receptor comes from a woman between 70 and 85 years old with renal cell carcinoma. In nucleotides, the CDR3 is TGTGCCAGTAGTATTTTTGGAGGGGCATTGGATGAGCAGTTCTTC. This gives the protein CASSIFGGALDEQFF.